This T cell receptor beta chain originates from a study of T cell responses to AZD1222 COVID-19 vaccine. Broader study findings: CD4 TCRs linked to vaccination spanned spike, dominating at 160-218 and 743-854.

Comment on this clone: Antigen unknown.

Libraries were prepared by immunoSEQ multiplex PCR; TCRdb keeps only in-frame clonotypes and omits some of them. This table has 100,000 to 150,000 clones, about 90% appearing once. This CDR3 comprises 14 residues. With 2 bases clipped from V and 7 bases from J, the junction kept 6 bases outside the gene matches. The germline V gene encodes CDR1 MNHNS and CDR2 SASEGT. This TCR came from an adult in good health. The sequencing used peripheral blood, collected on day 0 of AZD1222 vaccination. The V call is TRBV6-1, the J call TRBJ1-1, with 8 positions matching TRBD1. CDR3 sequence reads: CASSEQHRGGEAFF. Written as DNA, the CDR3 is TGTGCCAGCAGTGAACAGCACAGGGGGGGTGAAGCTTTCTTT.